This TCR beta chain was captured by sequencing in a study of T cells in Graves' hyperthyroidism and ophthalmopathy (dated by TCRdb to the late 2010s). Some background on the complete study: Peripheral blood samples were taken at the time of initial diagnosis, prior to any treatment. Once sampling was done, hyperthyroidism patients were given methimazole at a starting dose of 30 mg daily, whereas ophthalmopathy patients were given high-dose intravenous methylprednisolone. The 75 to 100 discovery patients were randomly divided into training and test sets at a 7:3 ratio. To identify TCR V-J signatures that set the groups apart, the researchers used a discovery cohort of about a hundred patients, made up of around 40 with Graves' ophthalmopathy and around 58 with stable Graves' hyperthyroidism. The study also compared thyroid tissue and blood T-cell repertoires from roughly six Graves' hyperthyroidism patients. According to the paper, TCR Vbeta CDR3 sequencing was carried out on over 130 peripheral blood samples, which came from 40 to 45 ophthalmopathy, around 74 hyperthyroidism and roughly 17 progressor patients. Prospective prediction of ophthalmopathy was tested in an independent validation cohort consisting of about 20 hyperthyroidism patients and approximately 16 patients who later progressed to ophthalmopathy.

The CDR3 starts with the cysteine, ends with the phenylalanine, and has 15 residues. The read is trimmed to its CDR3 DNA, 45 bases read in frame from base 1. V is cut by 3 bases and J by 0 bases, and the space between the germline ends is 9 bases. Reading the germline V gene gives CDR1 MDHEN and CDR2 SYDVKM. Ophthalmopathy patients had moderately to severely active disease, Clinical Activity Score of at least 3, NOSPECS grade of at least 4, and duration under 3 months. Patients with uncontrolled infections, other autoimmune diseases, pregnancy or lactation were excluded. Diagnoses were based on clinical symptoms, serum thyroxine and TRAb, thyroid ultrasound and orbital computed tomography. PBMCs were isolated from about 9.2 ml of fresh peripheral blood by Ficoll-Paque density gradient centrifugation. Total RNA was extracted with Trizol reagent, and quality was checked on an Agilent 2100 Bioanalyzer.

About this clonotype: Its antigen has not been determined. No base qualities exist here, and no much larger clone lies one base off it.

Paper-wide results and their limitations: In validation, the model predicted progression to ophthalmopathy a median of around six months before onset, with approximately 71% sensitivity and almost 75% specificity. A model built on a 13 V-J signature distinguished ophthalmopathy from stable hyperthyroidism, reaching 85% to 90% sensitivity and under 84% specificity in cross-validation and 80%/75% in testing. No statistical method was used to set the sample size in advance, and investigators knew the group allocation. Most expanded thyroid clonotypes (frequency above 0.001) were also detected in blood, a finding suggesting that blood repertoires may reflect thyroid immune responses.

The TCR beta CDR3 regions were amplified from RNA transcripts. A first-round RT-PCR of the TCR CDR3 used the HTBI primer set with the Qiagen OneStep RT-PCR kit. The libraries were constructed in a second round of multiplex PCR and then size-selected and purified. Libraries were sequenced paired-end with 100 bp reads on an Illumina HiSeq2000. The study's own analysis went as follows. SOAPnuke was used to process the raw data, removing reads that contained adapters or uncalled bases, had a mean Phred below 15, or lacked an exact match to the constant primer or identifier. High-quality paired reads were merged using COPE v1.2.5, and each unique nucleotide sequence was defined as a clonotype. MiTCR v1.1 was used to align the clonotypes against IMGT TRBV, TRBD and TRBJ reference segments. The analysis included only V-J combinations with a frequency above 0.0001, which together covered more than 99% of the repertoires. A TCS score was defined as the ratio between F50 (clonal expansion) and ExV (chaos), using BLOSUM62-based TCRdist between CDR3 peptides within each V-J. Welch's t-statistics and random forest reduced 500 to 550 V-J features to around 14, which were used in a naive Bayes classifier (R e1071). The public reads were reprocessed in TCRdb via fastp at Q25 and MiXCR, keeping in-frame beta chains. Identical CDR3 proteins give one entry, which carries the most common genes and DNA. These V and J calls derive from TCRdb rather than the authors' analysis. This sample holds around 300,000 distinct CDR3 sequences; about 20% were observed only once. Around 64% of the sample is in the top ten clones.

The V and J genes are TRBV28 and TRBJ1-5; no D gene is confidently identified. The sequenced sample consisted of blood. The receptor comes from a man younger than 40 with Graves' ophthalmopathy. The CDR3 protein: CASSFGGVSNQPQHF. The nucleotide sequence reads as follows: TGTGCCAGCAGTTTTGGCGGGGTTAGCAATCAGCCCCAGCATTTT.